This is a list of T cell receptor beta chains from one sample in a study of blood T cell repertoires in COVID-19. TCRdb's table, derived via immunoSEQ multiplex PCR, lists solely in-frame clones and lacks some. Altogether about 400,000 clones are present, under 90% being singletons, with the ten largest covering 1.5% to 2%. The specimen sequenced was PBMCs or T cells enriched from blood (not recorded which). The receptor set was obtained from a woman younger than 45 who had recovered from COVID-19. Each CDR3 is given with its conserved first and last residue.

cdr3_length | v_call | cdr3_aa
13 | TRBV10-3 | CATSDRSNEKLFF
13 | TRBV6-5 | CASSEDNNQPQHF
18 | TRBV15 | CATSREFAGGPLWETQYF
13 | TRBV27 | CASSLSGAEKLFF
13 | TRBV7-3 | CASSVTGGNRQYF
16 | TRBV9 | CASSVGASGSFYEQYF
17 | TRBV3-1/TRBV3-2 | CASSQDPDRNPYNEQFF
15 | TRBV4-3 | CASSQDAGYSYGYTF
14 | TRBV5-6 | CASSFIAGGNEQFF
13 | TRBV19 | CASSIASTGGYTF
17 | TRBV18 | CASSPVFLTASGNTIYF